This is a list of T cell receptor beta chains from one sample in a study of shared clonotypes between healthy human individuals. Sequencing was performed with immunoSEQ multiplex PCR; in TCRdb, only in-frame clones are kept and a portion is missing. The sample lists roughly 1,500,000 clones, 98% seen once, with around 0.45% in the top ten. Input material: naive CD4+ T cells sorted from blood. The receptors derive from a man younger than 40 in good health. Both conserved end residues are part of each CDR3. A D gene is named only where the DNA matches it firmly. Some rows mark clone size as missing; the rest say once, few, many or name a class of expanded clone.

d_call j_call clone_size v_call cdr3_aa cdr3_nt
TRBD1 TRBJ1-4 - TRBV4-1 CASSQWTGDEKLFF TGCGCCAGCAGCCAATGGACAGGGGATGAAAAACTGTTTTTT
- TRBJ2-3 - TRBV7-2 CASSLSVSTDTQYF TGTGCCAGCAGCTTATCAGTTAGCACAGATACGCAGTATTTT
TRBD1 TRBJ2-1 once TRBV10-2 CASSKTGGPSSSYNEQFF TGCGCCAGCAGTAAGACAGGGGGTCCGTCGAGCTCCTACAATGAGCAGTTCTTC
TRBD1 TRBJ2-7 - TRBV7-2 CASSSSGTGTYEQYF TGTGCCAGCAGCTCGTCCGGGACAGGGACCTACGAGCAGTACTTC
- TRBJ2-5 - TRBV20-1 CSAISGETQYF TGCAGTGCTATCAGTGGAGAGACCCAGTACTTC
- TRBJ2-1 - TRBV5-1 CASSLGDSAYNEQFF TGCGCCAGCAGCTTGGGGGACTCAGCCTACAATGAGCAGTTCTTC
- TRBJ2-2 - TRBV29-1 CSVARENGGELFF TGCAGCGTTGCCAGGGAGAACGGCGGGGAGCTGTTTTTT
TRBD1 TRBJ2-3 - TRBV7-9 CASSPRDRVSYTQYF TGTGCCAGCAGTCCCAGGGACAGGGTGTCGTATACGCAGTATTTT
- TRBJ2-3 - TRBV12-5 CASGFGDTQYF TGTGCTAGTGGTTTCGGGGATACGCAGTATTTT
- TRBJ2-2 - TRBV5-1 CASSLLTVNTGELFF TGCGCCAGCAGCTTGTTGACAGTGAACACCGGGGAGCTGTTTTTT
- TRBJ2-5 - TRBV2 CASSEVLQGWGLAGQYQETQYF TGTGCCAGCAGTGAAGTCTTACAGGGGTGGGGTCTGGCGGGGCAGTACCAAGAGACCCAGTACTTC
TRBD2 TRBJ2-1 - TRBV11-2 CASSQIGTSGHNEQFF TGTGCCAGCAGTCAAATCGGGACTAGCGGACACAATGAGCAGTTCTTC
- TRBJ2-7 - TRBV27 CASSSTNTGHEQYF TGTGCCAGCAGTTCGACTAACACGGGACACGAGCAGTACTTC
- TRBJ2-7 - TRBV19 CATTNGGTYEQYF TGTGCCACCACTAATGGTGGGACCTACGAGCAGTACTTC
TRBD1 TRBJ1-4 - TRBV28 CASSYPGQGGEKLFF TGTGCCAGCAGTTATCCGGGACAGGGGGGTGAAAAACTGTTTTTT
- TRBJ1-1 - TRBV28 CASSFRFTEAFF TGTGCCAGCAGTTTTAGGTTCACTGAAGCTTTCTTT
- TRBJ2-7 - TRBV5-5 CASRIQPVTSYEQYF TGTGCCAGCAGGATACAACCAGTCACCTCCTACGAGCAGTACTTC
- TRBJ2-3 - TRBV4-3 CASSQGQALSSTDTQYF TGCGCCAGCAGCCAAGGACAGGCGCTATCTAGCACAGATACGCAGTATTTT
TRBD2 TRBJ2-1 - TRBV18 CASSPLAGTYNEQFF TGTGCCAGCTCGCCACTAGCGGGAACATACAATGAGCAGTTCTTC
TRBD1 TRBJ2-2 - TRBV29-1 CSAADRGDGELFF TGCAGCGCCGCTGACAGGGGAGATGGGGAGCTGTTTTTT
TRBD1 TRBJ2-5 - TRBV19 CASSSWTGEETQYF TGTGCCAGTAGTTCATGGACAGGGGAAGAGACCCAGTACTTC
TRBD2 TRBJ2-3 - TRBV30 CAWSALRTSHTDTQYF TGTGCCTGGAGCGCACTACGGACTAGCCACACAGATACGCAGTATTTT
TRBD2 TRBJ2-7 - TRBV6-5 CASSYLLAGEPYEQYF TGTGCCAGCAGTTACTTGCTAGCGGGAGAGCCCTACGAGCAGTACTTC
TRBD1 TRBJ1-1 - TRBV14 CASSLWTGSMDTEAFF TGTGCCAGCAGCCTTTGGACAGGGTCCATGGACACTGAAGCTTTCTTT
- TRBJ1-2 - TRBV6-1 CASSQRLYGYTF TGTGCCAGCTCTCAGAGACTTTATGGCTACACCTTC
TRBD1 TRBJ2-2 - TRBV19 CASSISRDRGSGELFF TGTGCCAGTAGTATATCCCGGGACAGGGGTTCCGGGGAGCTGTTTTTT
- TRBJ2-2 - TRBV5-1 CASSFWVAGELFF TGCGCCAGCAGCTTCTGGGTTGCCGGGGAGCTGTTTTTT
- TRBJ2-2 once TRBV30 CAWSNQGGAGWTGELFF TGTGCCTGGAGTAATCAGGGGGGCGCCGGATGGACCGGGGAGCTGTTTTTT
- TRBJ2-1 - TRBV28 CASSPLGSRAYNEQFF TGTGCCAGCAGTCCCCTGGGGAGTAGGGCCTACAATGAGCAGTTCTTC
- TRBJ2-7 - TRBV11-2 CASSLIEGRDFAREQYF TGTGCCAGCAGCTTAATCGAGGGCCGGGACTTCGCTCGCGAGCAGTACTTC
TRBD2 TRBJ2-2 - TRBV9 CASSPRGTSGNTGELFF TGTGCCAGCAGCCCCCGGGGGACTAGCGGGAACACCGGGGAGCTGTTTTTT
- TRBJ1-2 - TRBV14 CASSHGTIDLTF TGTGCCAGCAGCCACGGGACAATAGATCTGACCTTC
- TRBJ1-1 - TRBV2 CASKMVGNTEAFF TGTGCCAGCAAAATGGTAGGGAACACTGAAGCTTTCTTT
- TRBJ2-7 - TRBV27 CASSLRLGGEQYF TGTGCCAGCAGTTTACGCCTAGGCGGCGAGCAGTACTTC
TRBD2 TRBJ2-2 - TRBV18 CASSLSAGGPVTGELFF TGTGCCAGCTCACTTTCAGCGGGAGGGCCTGTCACCGGGGAGCTGTTTTTT
- TRBJ2-7 - TRBV5-1 CASSQDLYEQYF TGCGCCAGCAGCCAAGACCTCTACGAGCAGTACTTC
- TRBJ1-2 - TRBV14 CASSQVPAWEYGYTF TGTGCCAGCAGCCAAGTCCCGGCGTGGGAATATGGCTACACCTTC
- TRBJ2-4 - TRBV7-8 CASSIRQGLAKNIQYF TGTGCCAGCAGCATAAGACAGGGACTAGCCAAAAACATTCAGTACTTC
- TRBJ2-1 - TRBV7-2 CASSLLGPYNEQFF TGTGCCAGCAGCCTCCTAGGCCCCTACAATGAGCAGTTCTTC
- TRBJ2-7 - TRBV7-9 CASSLRREISYEQYF TGTGCCAGCAGCTTACGAAGGGAAATTTCCTACGAGCAGTACTTC
TRBD1 TRBJ1-5 - TRBV7-9 CASSLGQGESNQPQHF TGTGCCAGCAGCTTAGGACAGGGGGAGAGCAATCAGCCCCAGCATTTT
TRBD2 TRBJ2-7 - TRBV10-2 CASKTSGTSYEQYF TGCGCCAGCAAGACTAGCGGGACCTCCTACGAGCAGTACTTC
- TRBJ2-7 - TRBV28 CASTPFAPDSYEQYF TGTGCCAGCACCCCGTTTGCCCCCGACTCCTACGAGCAGTACTTC
- TRBJ2-1 - TRBV28 CASSVNYNEQFF TGTGCCAGCAGTGTCAACTACAATGAGCAGTTCTTC
TRBD1 TRBJ2-6 - TRBV5-1 CASSLPPPGGRSGANVLTF TGCGCCAGCAGCTTACCCCCCCCAGGGGGCCGCTCTGGGGCCAACGTCCTGACTTTC
- TRBJ2-5 - TRBV9 CASSDQGGRFETQYF TGTGCCAGCAGCGACCAAGGGGGGCGCTTCGAGACCCAGTACTTC
- TRBJ2-7 - TRBV7-9 CASTLQPADEQYF TGTGCCAGCACCCTCCAGCCGGCCGACGAGCAGTACTTC
- TRBJ2-2 once TRBV30 CAWRVPGKNGELFF TGTGCCTGGAGGGTACCGGGAAAAAACGGGGAGCTGTTTTTT
TRBD1 TRBJ1-4 - TRBV7-9 CASSLATGGEKLFF TGTGCCAGCAGCTTAGCAACAGGGGGCGAAAAACTGTTTTTT
- TRBJ2-7 - TRBV9 CASSTGTIPYEQYF TGTGCCAGCAGCACTGGGACAATTCCCTACGAGCAGTACTTC
- TRBJ2-7 - TRBV9 CASSVTAGATYEQYF TGTGCCAGCAGCGTCACGGCAGGGGCTACCTACGAGCAGTACTTC
TRBD2 TRBJ2-7 - TRBV28 CASSTGLAGASSYEQYF TGTGCCAGCAGCACTGGACTAGCGGGAGCGTCGTCCTACGAGCAGTACTTC
TRBD2 TRBJ2-7 - TRBV5-1 CASSLTSGSYEQYF TGCGCCAGCAGCTTGACTAGCGGAAGCTACGAGCAGTACTTC